The 8 T cell receptor beta chains below come from one sample, sequenced in a study of T cells in women clearing cervical HPV infection. TCRdb's copy holds only in-frame clones and misses some; the assay was immunoSEQ multiplex PCR. This listing includes about 34,000 clones. Source material: blood buffy coat. These receptors were obtained from a woman between 18 and 75 years old with a cervical HPV16 infection that either progressed to CIN3+ or cleared (not recorded which).

Concerning this clone: The CDR3 goes on 3 residues after the read ends, and that part is filled in from the germline J gene. The rearrangement joins TRBV5-1 to TRBJ2-5; maybe TRBD1 (5 bases). The CDR3 totals 13 residues. V dropped 2 bases and J dropped 5 bases, with 10 bases sitting between them. In germline, CDR1 is SGHRS, CDR2 YFSETQ. The CDR3 protein is CASSLGARETQYF. The covered CDR3 bases are TGCGCCAGCAGCTTAGGGGCGCGGGAGACC. Full variable domain (missing parts from reference TRBV5-1 and TRBJ2-5): KAGVTQTPRYLIKTRGQQVTLSCSPISGHRSVSWYQQTPGQGLQFLFEYFSETQRNKGNFPGRFSGRQFSNSRSEMNVSTLELGDSALYLCASSLGARETQYFGPGTRLLVL.

Turning to this clone: The read terminates 3 residues ahead of where the CDR3 ends, so the germline J gene completes it. J is TRBJ2-5 and V is TRBV5-1, with TRBD2 identical over 10 bases. Trimming removed 7 bases from V and 2 bases from J; junction bases left unmatched: 5. The CDR3 loop spans 14 amino acids. Germline V gives CDR1 SGHRS, CDR2 YFSETQ. The sequenced CDR3 bases are TGCGCCAGCGCGACTAGCGGGTTACAAGAGACC. It encodes CASATSGLQET. In full, the CDR3 reads CASATSGLQETQYF.

As to this clone: Coverage ceases 3 residues before the CDR3 finishes, and the germline J gene fills in the end. V is TRBV19 and J is TRBJ2-2; D may be TRBD2 (5 bases). Trimming stripped 8 bases from V and 3 bases from J, with 10 bases between. This CDR3 region has 13 residues. CDR1 is LNHDA and CDR2 is SQIVND in the germline V gene (reference sequence). CDR3 in amino acids: CASRGLDTGELFF. Partial CDR3 DNA: TGTGCCAGTCGAGGGTTGGACACCGGGGAG.

To note about this clone: The CDR3 extends 3 residues past the end of the read, so its final part is completed from the germline J gene. The rearrangement links TRBV6-1 to TRBJ2-1; 12 bases match TRBD1. The length of the CDR3 is 15 residues. J gave up 8 bases and V 4 bases, and 6 bases lay outside the gene matches. The germline V gene has CDR1 MNHNS and CDR2 SASEGT. Partial CDR3 DNA: TGTGCCAGCAGTGGCTGGGACAGGGGGCTAGATGAG. Translated, it gives CASSGWDRGLDE. The entire CDR3 protein reads CASSGWDRGLDEQFF.

A note on this clone: The sequenced fragment ends 3 residues before the CDR3 boundary, so the rest is inferred from the germline J gene. V is TRBV19 and J is TRBJ2-7, with D unresolved. This CDR3 has 12 amino acids. V dropped 5 bases and J dropped 6 bases, with 11 bases sitting between them. Germline CDR1 reads LNHDA; CDR2 reads SQIVND (reference sequence). The CDR3 DNA, read in part, is TGTGCCAGTAGTCCTGGGCAAACCGAG. Protein product: CASSPGQTE. The entire CDR3 sequence reads CASSPGQTEQYF.

Turning to this clone: The CDR3 end is not reached by the read, which stops 3 residues before it; the germline J gene fills it in. The chain uses TRBV30 and TRBJ2-7; 7 positions match TRBD2. The trim removed 6 bases at V and 5 bases at J, leaving 10 bases unmatched. This CDR3 comprises 13 residues. In germline, CDR1 is GTSNPN, CDR2 SVGIG (reference sequence). The CDR3 bases that were read are TGTGCCTGCACCGGAGCGGGACGACACGAG. It yields the protein CACTGAGRHE. The CDR3, in full, reads CACTGAGRHEQYF.

A remark on this clone: Sequencing ends 3 residues short of the CDR3 end; the germline J gene provides the rest. The chain uses TRBV2 and TRBJ2-4, with 8 bases lining up with TRBD1. Germline loops: CDR1 SNHLY, CDR2 FYNNEI. The length of the CDR3 is 17 residues. The CDR3 bases that were read are TGTGCCAGCAGGCCTGACAGGGGCCACCTTATTAACTATGGT. It encodes CASRPDRGHLINYG. The full CDR3 is CASRPDRGHLINYGQYF.

As to this clone: The read falls 3 residues short of the CDR3 end, and the missing part is taken from the germline J gene. The same CDR3 also results from other DNA sequences found in this sample. The chain uses TRBV7-6 and TRBJ1-6, with D perhaps matching TRBD1 (5 bases). Deletions cut 5 bases from V and 8 bases from J, with 13 bases between. The V gene's germline CDR1 is SGHVS and CDR2 FNYEAQ. This CDR3 contains 14 residues. The CDR3 region is CASSPLQGDSPLHF. The sequenced CDR3 bases are TGTGCCAGCAGCCCTTTGCAGGGTGATTCACCC.